This T cell receptor (beta chain) was recovered during a study of blood T cell repertoires in COVID-19. For the study at large: PBMCs, B-cell-depleted T cells, or T cells provided the cDNA or gDNA that made up the material.

Original processing notes: Estimation of nucleated cell counts was performed using reference gene primer amplification. Profiling relied on immunoSEQ multiplex PCR, and the TCRdb table lists in-frame clones only, not all of them. V, J and clone size are those of that table, while D and trimming were read from the DNA. The profile shows 180,000 or so clones, approximately 90% of them singletons. Trimming left V 1 base short and J 10 bases short, with 9 bases between. CDR3 length: 12 residues. The receptor's source is a young man with active or convalescent COVID-19. The sample was peripheral blood. The V gene is TRBV5-3, the J gene TRBJ2-1, with D perhaps TRBD2 (5 bases). Being an ORF, TRBV5-3 has a function that is uncertain. Written as DNA, the CDR3 is TGTGCCAGAAGCTTGTCGAGACTAGAGCAGTTCTTC. The encoded protein is CARSLSRLEQFF.